Following are 13 T cell receptor beta chains from one sample sequenced in a study of cytomegalovirus exposure and HLA in healthy donors. Amplification used 60 Vbeta primers and 13 Jbeta primers. Method: immunoSEQ multiplex PCR; TCRdb's copy keeps in-frame clones and lacks some. The table has over 95,000 clones, 74% seen once. Material for sequencing was PBMCs. These receptors all come from a human donor in good health.

The rearrangement uses TRBV7-9 and TRBJ1-2, with D perhaps TRBD1 (6 bases). This CDR3 is 13 amino acids long. The V end lost 10 bases, the J end lost 9 bases, and 21 bases lay between the germline ends. From germline, CDR1 is SEHNR and CDR2 FQNEAQ (reference sequence). CDR3 amino acids: CATGSGEGSSYTF. The CDR3 nucleotides read TGTGCCACCGGATCAGGGGAAGGTTCGAGCTACACCTTC.

The rearrangement joins TRBV4-1 to TRBJ2-5; 7 bases align to TRBD2. The CDR3 loop spans 18 amino acids. Germline V lookup: CDR1 MGHRA, CDR2 YSYEKL. J lost 5 bases, V lost 1 base, and 16 bases had no gene match. The CDR3 nucleotides are TGCGCCAGCAGCCAAGGGGGAACTAGCGCCGGGCTCGGGGAGACCCAGTACTTC. It translates to CASSQGGTSAGLGETQYF.

The V call is TRBV7-8, the J call TRBJ1-1; possible D gene TRBD1, 6 bases. This CDR3 contains 15 residues. Trimming took 1 base from V and 0 from J, leaving 9 bases between them. In germline, CDR1 is SGHVS, CDR2 FQNEAQ. The DNA for the CDR3 is TGTGCCAGCAGCTTAGTTGGACAGCTGAACACTGAAGCTTTCTTT. Its translation: CASSLVGQLNTEAFF.

J is TRBJ2-1 and V is TRBV11-2; perhaps TRBD1 as D (7 bases). Germline CDR1 and CDR2: SGHAT and FQNNGV. Trimming took off 3 bases at V and 10 bases at J, with 13 bases between the two ends. There are 13 residues in the CDR3. As DNA, the CDR3 is TGTGCCAGCAGCTTCAGGGGGGTGGGCGAGCAGTTCTTC. Its translation: CASSFRGVGEQFF.

This rearrangement joins TRBV28 to TRBJ1-2; D is unresolved. The germline CDR1 and CDR2 sequences are MDHEN and SYDVKM. CDR3 length: 13 residues. V was cut by 6 bases and J by 0 bases, with 8 bases left in between. The CDR3 DNA reads TGTGCCAGCAGCCTTGTCGCTAACTATGGCTACACCTTC. Amino acids: CASSLVANYGYTF.

The chain couples TRBV18 to TRBJ1-5, with D maybe TRBD1 (6 bases). V was cut by 4 bases and J by 5 bases, with 15 bases left in between. Germline V gives CDR1 KGHSH, CDR2 LQKENI. The CDR3 totals 15 residues. The CDR3 here is CASSLGQRAHQPQHF. CDR3 nucleotides: TGTGCCAGCTCACTTGGACAGAGGGCCCATCAGCCCCAGCATTTT.

In its sample, this clone was seen once. The chain employs TRBV5-6 and TRBJ1-6, with TRBD1 identical over 9 bases. V was pared by 4 bases and J by 6 bases, with 11 bases of the junction left unmatched. Per the germline V gene, CDR1 is SGHDT and CDR2 is YYEEEE. The CDR3 has 17 amino acids. CDR3 sequence (DNA): TGTGCCAGCAGCCTGGGGACAGGGAGGGGTAGTAATTCACCCCTCCACTTT. This sequence encodes CASSLGTGRGSNSPLHF.

The V call is TRBV30, the J call TRBJ1-3; D unclear. V shed 0 bases and J shed 1 base, with 7 bases lying between them. Germline V lookup: CDR1 GTSNPN, CDR2 SVGIG (reference sequence). The CDR3 has 14 residues. The CDR3 region has the DNA TGTGCCTGGAGTGTCTTAGAATCTGGAAACACCATATATTTT. Protein: CAWSVLESGNTIYF. Complete variable domain (other parts from reference TRBV30 and TRBJ1-3): SQTIHQWPATLVQPVGSPLSLECTVEGTSNPNLYWYRQAAGRGLQLLFYSVGIGQISSEVPQNLSASRPQDRQFILSSKKLLLSDSGFYLCAWSVLESGNTIYFGEGSWLTVV.

The V gene is TRBV28, the J gene TRBJ2-7; 9 bases line up with TRBD1. There are 14 residues in the CDR3. V lost 8 bases to trimming and J lost 2 bases; unmatched junction nucleotides: 7. Per the germline V gene, CDR1 is MDHEN and CDR2 is SYDVKM. This CDR3 reads CASFSRDRAYEQYF. The CDR3 region has the DNA TGTGCCAGCTTTAGTCGGGACAGGGCCTACGAGCAGTACTTC.

The rearrangement links TRBV7-3 to TRBJ2-1; 12 bases map to TRBD2. V shed 5 bases and J 10 bases; nucleotides not matched to a gene: 9. CDR3 length: 15 amino acids. Germline V gene data show CDR1 as SGHTA and CDR2 as FQGTGA. This CDR3 reads CASSPTSGGPGEQFF. Here the CDR3 DNA reads TGTGCCAGCAGCCCGACTAGCGGGGGACCGGGGGAGCAGTTCTTC.

As to this clone: One junction end disagrees with the germline gene, perhaps due to a read error. The V gene is TRBV2, the J gene TRBJ1-2, with 9 bases matching TRBD1. The germline CDR1 and CDR2 sequences are SNHLY and FYNNEI. CDR3 size: 11 residues. CDR3 bases: TGTGCCAGCAGTCCACAGGGGGCGGGGAGCTTC. Translation: CASSPQGAGSF.

This clone was picked up a small number of times. This chain connects TRBV2 to TRBJ2-5; the D is unclear. The germline V gene has CDR1 SNHLY and CDR2 FYNNEI. The CDR3 extends over 16 amino acids. Trimming pared 6 bases from V and 5 bases from J, leaving 22 bases between. This CDR3 is CASRILTSLKMETQYF. CDR3 nucleotide sequence: TGTGCCAGCAGAATCTTGACAAGTTTAAAAATGGAGACCCAGTACTTC.

This clone was seen only a few times. The chain carries TRBV7-2 and TRBJ2-7, with D possibly matching TRBD1 (5 bases). CDR3 length: 12 amino acids. The ends were cut back, 5 bases at V and 6 bases at J, with 11 bases in the middle. Germline CDR1 SGHTA, CDR2 FQGNSA. CDR3 in amino acids: CASSPGLGEQYF. The CDR3 bases are TGTGCCAGCAGCCCAGGGTTGGGCGAGCAGTACTTC.